This T cell receptor beta chain was sequenced for a study of shared clonotypes between healthy human individuals. General observations from the study: Despite large depth, rarefaction showed incomplete sorted-subset sequencing.

Every immunoSEQ plate was one replicate of a subset's evenly spread DNA. Produced via immunoSEQ multiplex PCR; TCRdb's table is partial and in-frame only. The data show under 2,500,000 clones, around 95% seen once. In the case of this clone: Its antigen is still unknown.

Germline CDR1 is SGHTA and CDR2 is FQGNSA. The V end lost 1 base, the J end lost 0 bases, and 13 bases lay between the germline ends. CDR3 size: 17 residues. Input material: naive CD4+ T cells sorted from blood. Subset noted: CD45RA+ positively selected. The chain recombines TRBV7-2 with TRBJ2-1; D perhaps matches TRBD2 (5 bases). This clonotype originated in a young man in good health. The CDR3 region is CASSLGPAELSYNEQFF. The CDR3 DNA reads as TGTGCCAGCAGCTTAGGCCCAGCGGAGCTCTCCTACAATGAGCAGTTCTTC. The whole variable domain, remainder taken from reference TRBV7-2 and TRBJ2-1, is GAGVSQSPSNKVTEKGKDVELRCDPISGHTALYWYRQSLGQGLEFLIYFQGNSAPDKSGLPSDRFSAERTGGSVSTLTIQRTQQEDSAVYLCASSLGPAELSYNEQFFGPGTRLTVL.